This entry features one TCR beta chain sequence. The sample belongs to a study of blood T cell repertoires in COVID-19. As originally analysed: Estimation of nucleated cell counts was performed using reference gene primer amplification. Sequencing used immunoSEQ multiplex PCR; TCRdb keeps in-frame clones, though not all of them. For V, J and clone size, that table is used; D and trimming come from the DNA. The table records 85,000 to 110,000 clones, about 85% of them present only once. The V and J ends lost 4 bases and 6 bases, in that order; junction bases with no gene match: 1. Germline loops: CDR1 LGHNT, CDR2 FRNRAP. The CDR3 is 12 residues long.

The receptor was derived from a man aged 45-65 years in a cohort sampled during active COVID-19. Sequenced material: peripheral blood. J is TRBJ2-3 and V is TRBV12-5; 7 bases align to TRBD1. The CDR3 bases are TGTGCTAGTGGTTCACAGGGGGATACGCAGTATTTT. It translates to CASGSQGDTQYF. The whole variable domain, filled in from reference TRBV12-5 and TRBJ2-3, reads DARVTQTPRHKVTEMGQEVTMRCQPILGHNTVFWYRQTMMQGLELLAYFRNRAPLDDSGMPKDRFSAEMPDATLATLKIQPSEPRDSAVYFCASGSQGDTQYFGPGTRLTVL.